These T cell receptor beta chains were read from a single sample in a study of long-term antiretroviral therapy in people with HIV. Profiling relied on immunoSEQ multiplex PCR, and the TCRdb table lists in-frame clones only, not all of them. The sample yields about 11,000 clones, about 80% seen once. Material: unsorted PBMCs, obtained at the start of antiretroviral therapy, before treatment. The receptors were gathered from a man aged 30 to 45 with HIV. The CDR3 runs from the conserved cysteine through the conserved F or W. D genes are given only for firm matches. Rows may omit the clone size; those that give it use once, few, many or a size class.

- | TRBJ1-5 | - | TRBV12-5 | TGTGCTAGTGGTTCGTCCGGGACACCCAACTATAGCAATCAGCCCCAGCATTTT | CASGSSGTPNYSNQPQHF
- | TRBJ2-7 | medium-sized | TRBV4-1 | TGCGCCAGCAGCCCTATGACCCTGGGGCAGGGCTACGAGCAGTACTTC | CASSPMTLGQGYEQYF
- | TRBJ1-2 | - | TRBV27 | TGTGCCAGCAGCCTTACAGGGTTGAATGGCTACACCTTC | CASSLTGLNGYTF
TRBD1 | TRBJ2-7 | - | TRBV7-2 | TGTGCCAGCAGCTCGCCCCGGGACAGGGTCTACGAGCAGTACTTC | CASSSPRDRVYEQYF
- | TRBJ1-2 | - | TRBV29-1 | TGCAGCGTTGAGGGTCCTTATGGCTACACCTTC | CSVEGPYGYTF
TRBD2 | TRBJ2-7 | - | TRBV4-3 | TGCGCCAGCAGCCTCGGACTAGACTACGAGCAGTACTTC | CASSLGLDYEQYF
TRBD2 | TRBJ2-3 | - | TRBV5-6 | TGTGCCAGCAGCTTGTTGGGACTAGCAACAGATACGCAGTATTTT | CASSLLGLATDTQYF
- | TRBJ2-7 | few | TRBV12-5 | TGTGCTAGTGGTTTGGGGTCCTACGAGCAGTACTTC | CASGLGSYEQYF
- | TRBJ1-1 | - | TRBV28 | TGTGCCAGCAGTTTGGTCGGGTCTAGTGTGGGGAACACTGAAGCTTTCTTT | CASSLVGSSVGNTEAFF
- | TRBJ2-3 | - | TRBV7-6 | TGTGCCAGCAGCTTGACAGAGACCCGCACAGATACGCAGTATTTT | CASSLTETRTDTQYF
TRBD2 | TRBJ2-3 | once | TRBV6-5 | TGTGCCAGCGCGGGAGGGTCAGGGGGGACAGATACGCAGTATTTT | CASAGGSGGTDTQYF
- | TRBJ1-2 | - | TRBV28 | TGTGCCAGCAGCGACAGCAATGGCTACACCTTC | CASSDSNGYTF
TRBD1 | TRBJ2-6 | - | TRBV4-3 | TGCGCCAGCAGCCAAGGGACAGGGGGCCCTGGGGCCAACGTCCTGACTTTC | CASSQGTGGPGANVLTF
- | TRBJ2-7 | - | TRBV25-1 | TGTGCCAGCAGTTCAGGTTCTTTCCACTACGAGCAGTACTTC | CASSSGSFHYEQYF
- | TRBJ2-1 | once | TRBV7-2 | TGTGCCAGCAGCTTTGCGGGCCTGGGATACAATGAGCAGTTCTTC | CASSFAGLGYNEQFF
- | TRBJ2-7 | few | TRBV4-3 | TGCGCCAGCAGCCAAGATAACGGGAACCTCTACGAGCAGTACTTC | CASSQDNGNLYEQYF
- | TRBJ2-3 | - | TRBV7-9 | TGTGCCAGCAGCGCGCTGGTGGGCGGGAATAGGCCAGATACGCAGTATTTT | CASSALVGGNRPDTQYF
- | TRBJ2-1 | - | TRBV5-4 | TGTGCCAGCAGCTCGTATGCAAGAGGTTCGTCCTACAATGAGCAGTTCTTC | CASSSYARGSSYNEQFF